This T cell receptor beta chain was observed in a study of cytomegalovirus exposure and HLA in healthy donors. With regard to this clone: What it recognizes is unknown.

The CDR3 is 18 residues long. The germline CDR1 and CDR2 sequences are MNHNS and SASEGT. After removal of 2 bases from V and 5 bases from J, the junction contained 14 bases not matched to a gene. Broader study findings: CMV serostatus stood as the only immune exposure information on hand.

PCR employed 60 Vbeta and 13 Jbeta primers. Per the original methods: An analysis performed later counted 73 million or so unique TCR beta chains (around 11 million of them shared). Produced via immunoSEQ multiplex PCR; TCRdb's table is partial and in-frame only. V, J and clone size are taken as reported in that table, and D and trimming were inferred from the DNA itself. This table holds some 200,000 clones, over 75% found once. Sequencing was carried out using PBMCs. This TCR was recovered from a man between 40 and 49 years old in good health and CMV-seropositive. This chain connects TRBV6-1 to TRBJ2-7, with TRBD1 matching 11 bases. The CDR3 DNA reads TGTGCCAGCAGTGAATCCCCTTTTCGGGACAGGGGGTCCCACGAGCAGTACTTC. Translated, it gives CASSESPFRDRGSHEQYF.